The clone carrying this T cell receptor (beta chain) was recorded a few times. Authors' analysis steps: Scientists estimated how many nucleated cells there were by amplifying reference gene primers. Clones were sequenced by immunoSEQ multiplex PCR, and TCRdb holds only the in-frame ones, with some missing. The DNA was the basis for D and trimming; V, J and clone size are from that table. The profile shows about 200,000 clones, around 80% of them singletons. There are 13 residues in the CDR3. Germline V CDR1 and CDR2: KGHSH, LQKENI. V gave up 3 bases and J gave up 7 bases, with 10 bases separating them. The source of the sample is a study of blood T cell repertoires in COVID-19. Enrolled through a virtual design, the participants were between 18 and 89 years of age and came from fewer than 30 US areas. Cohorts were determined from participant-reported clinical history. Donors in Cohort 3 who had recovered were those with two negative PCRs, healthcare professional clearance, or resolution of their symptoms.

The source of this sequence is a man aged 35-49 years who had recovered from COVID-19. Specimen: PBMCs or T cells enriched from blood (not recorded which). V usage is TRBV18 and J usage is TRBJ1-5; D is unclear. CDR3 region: CASSPDWEQPQHF. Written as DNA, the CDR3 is TGTGCCAGCTCACCTGACTGGGAGCAGCCCCAGCATTTT.